This T cell receptor beta chain was recovered during a study of control samples from healthy donors and cancer patients. The method was immunoSEQ multiplex PCR; TCRdb's version includes in-frame clones alone and lacks a portion of them. In the table there are 150,000 to 200,000 clones, nearly 96% of which are singletons. This CDR3 contains 14 residues. The ends were cut back, 6 bases at V and 0 bases at J, with 10 bases in the middle. Germline V gene data show CDR1 as LNHDA and CDR2 as SQIVND (reference sequence). This TCR was recovered from a woman in her 30s in good health. Input material: blood. V usage is TRBV19 and J usage is TRBJ2-3, with D unresolved. The CDR3 DNA sequence: TGTGCCAGTAGGGCCGGCAGGAGCACAGATACGCAGTATTTT. Translated: CASRAGRSTDTQYF.